The 6 T cell receptor beta chains below were found in one sample sequenced in a study of T-cell memory formation after mild COVID-19. TCRdb called the 5' RACE reads again in MiXCR, with one record for every CDR3 protein. There are under 550,000 distinct CDR3 sequences in the sample; more than 15% occur only once, and roughly 21% lies in the top ten. The sample taken for sequencing was PBMCs or a T cell subset sorted from them (not recorded which). The origin of the receptors is a man aged 18 to 29 who had mild COVID-19 (a few samples of this study predate the infection). Cell type and time point are not known.

This clonotype has only a few counts. The V call is TRBV10-3, the J call TRBJ1-2; perhaps TRBD1 as D (5 bases). This CDR3 contains 13 residues. CDR1 and CDR2 from the germline V gene are ENHRY and SYGVKD. Trimming pared 3 bases from V and 8 bases from J, leaving 13 bases between. The CDR3 DNA reads as TGTGCCATCAGTGAACGACAGATCTACGGCTACACCTTC. As protein: CAISERQIYGYTF.

This chain uses TRBV7-6 with TRBJ1-2; tentatively, D is TRBD1 (6 bases). The CDR3 covers 15 residues. CDR1 and CDR2 (germline): SGHVS, FNYEAQ. Trimming pared 0 bases from V and 2 bases from J, leaving 10 bases between. This CDR3 reads CASSLAETGNYGYTF. The DNA for the CDR3 is TGTGCCAGCAGCTTAGCGGAAACAGGGAACTATGGCTACACCTTC.

The chain couples TRBV12-3 or TRBV12-4 to TRBJ1-2, with TRBD1 matching 10 bases. CDR3 length: 14 residues. V lost 5 bases to trimming and J lost 2 bases; unmatched junction nucleotides: 2. The CDR3 DNA is TGTGCCAGCAGTGAGGGACAGGGGAACTATGGCTACACCTTC. It is translated as CASSEGQGNYGYTF.

A few counts support this clonotype. CDR3: CASSLFHTEAFF. The CDR3 region has the DNA TGTGCCAGCAGCTTATTTCACACTGAAGCTTTCTTT. The chain carries TRBV11-2 and TRBJ1-1; D call uncertain. The CDR3 extends over 12 amino acids. The V end lost 2 bases, the J end lost 3 bases, and 4 bases lay between the germline ends. Per the germline V gene, CDR1 is SGHAT and CDR2 is FQNNGV.

The CDR3 DNA sequence: TGTGCCAGCAGCCCGGGCGGCCCCGGGCTCTATGGCTACACCTTC. Translation: CASSPGGPGLYGYTF. V and J are TRBV7-2 and TRBJ1-2; D is uncertain. The V end lost 5 bases, the J end lost 4 bases, and 17 bases lay between the germline ends. Germline values: CDR1 SGHTA, CDR2 FQGNSA. The CDR3 runs 15 residues.

The genes are TRBV4-3 and TRBJ1-6, with no clear D. Germline V gene data show CDR1 as LGHNA and CDR2 as YSLEER. The CDR3 covers 13 residues. The V gene lost 0 bases and the J gene lost 11 bases, with 8 bases spanning the gap. The chain's CDR3 is CASSQERVPPLHF. The DNA of the CDR3 is TGCGCCAGCAGCCAAGAAAGAGTTCCACCCCTCCACTTT.